This T cell receptor beta chain comes out of a study of cytomegalovirus exposure and HLA in healthy donors. Study conclusions and caveats: Most TCRs appeared rarely, but some public TCRs recurred in many donors. Diagnosis of cytomegalovirus status made by the classifier reportedly showed high specificity and sensitivity.

Turning to this clone: Its matching antigen is unknown.

The CDR3 has 16 amino acids. Trimming removed 2 bases at V and 0 bases at J, with 11 bases between. Germline CDR1 is MDHEN and CDR2 is SYDVKM. TCRdb's copy holds only in-frame clones and misses some; the assay was immunoSEQ multiplex PCR. The sample carries some 230,000 clones, 75% to 95% recorded once. The TCR sequence derives from a woman younger than 35 in good health and CMV-seronegative. The chain combines TRBV28 with TRBJ1-5; a weak D match, TRBD1 (5 bases). The sample was PBMCs. CDR3 sequence: CASSLRDWYSNQPQHF. As DNA, the CDR3 is TGTGCCAGCAGTTTAAGGGACTGGTATAGCAATCAGCCCCAGCATTTT.